This T cell receptor (beta chain) was recorded in a study of cytomegalovirus exposure and HLA in healthy donors. Study-wide points: Associated with cytomegalovirus, according to the listing, were 150 to 200 TCR beta chains.

With 5 bases removed from V and 8 bases from J, the gap between germline ends came to 17 bases. The length of the CDR3 is 14 residues. Germline loops: CDR1 SGHNT, CDR2 YENEEA. In its sample, this clone was seen once. Its specificity is unknown. Assay used: immunoSEQ multiplex PCR; TCRdb lists only in-frame clones, some missing. The table includes some 140,000 clones, 70% to 90% detected once. The TCR was taken from a human donor in good health. The material sequenced was PBMCs. The V call is TRBV11-3, the J call TRBJ2-3; D may be TRBD2 (5 bases). The CDR3 coding sequence is TGTGCCAGCAGCCCGGAGAGAGGGTCGGGTACGCAGTATTTT. The encoded protein is CASSPERGSGTQYF. The full variable domain, rest sourced from reference TRBV11-3 and TRBJ2-3, is EAGVVQSPRYKIIEKKQPVAFWCNPISGHNTLYWYLQNLGQGPELLIRYENEEAVDDSQLPKDRFSAERLKGVDSTLKIQPAELGDSAVYLCASSPERGSGTQYFGPGTRLTVL.